The 8 T cell receptor beta chains presented below share a single source sample, sequenced in a study of T cell responses to AZD1222 COVID-19 vaccine. Generated by immunoSEQ multiplex PCR, the TCRdb table keeps only in-frame clones and is missing some. The profile shows roughly 80,000 clones, 90% of them singletons. The source was peripheral blood, collected on day 0 of AZD1222 vaccination. The receptors were gathered from an adult in good health.

J is TRBJ2-3 and V is TRBV6-2 or TRBV6-3, with 9 positions matching TRBD2. Germline V gene sequence: CDR1 MNHEY, CDR2 SVGEGT. The CDR3 sequence is 17 residues long. Trimming took 6 bases from V and 3 from J; bases not matched to a gene: 13. CDR3 sequence (DNA): TGTGCCAGCAGCGCGGGGGGTAGCGGGGGTTCTACAGATACGCAGTATTTT. It translates to CASSAGGSGGSTDTQYF.

The chain combines TRBV4-1 with TRBJ1-6; D unclear. Trimming took 4 bases from V and 3 from J, leaving 16 bases between them. Germline loops: CDR1 MGHRA, CDR2 YSYEKL. The CDR3 is 17 amino acids. CDR3 sequence: CASSPQIAVNYNSPLHF. The CDR3 region has the DNA TGCGCCAGCAGCCCCCAGATAGCAGTTAACTATAATTCACCCCTCCACTTT.

The rearrangement joins TRBV6-5 to TRBJ2-3, with a possible D match to TRBD2 (5 bases). V gave up 2 bases and J gave up 0 bases, with 6 bases separating them. The CDR3 sequence is 14 residues long. Germline CDR1 reads MNHEY; CDR2 reads SVGAGI. CDR3 in amino acids: CASSYTSSTDTQYF. The CDR3 bases are TGTGCCAGCAGTTACACTAGTAGCACAGATACGCAGTATTTT.

This clone has just one count. The conserved phenylalanine or tryptophan normally closing the CDR3 is absent here, so this likely arose from a read error. It is unclear where the CDR3 begins or ends on the DNA, so no DNA is shown, and the CDR3 is as TCRdb lists it. The rearrangement uses TRBV21-1 and TRBJ2-2; the table's D call of TRBD1 was not tested on the DNA. TRBV21-1 corresponds to a pseudogene. Counting both end residues, the CDR3 totals 11 amino acids. CDR3 loop: CASSKAADRLH.

This clone has just one count. This sequence joins TRBV7-3 and TRBJ2-1, with TRBD2 matching over 10 bases. The CDR3 is 17 amino acids. Trimming at V came to 2 bases and at J to 0 bases, leaving 4 bases not matched to a gene. CDR1 SGHTA and CDR2 FQGTGA come from the germline V gene. The chain's CDR3 is CASSLWASGSSYNEQFF. Written as DNA, the CDR3 is TGTGCCAGCAGCTTATGGGCTAGCGGGAGCTCCTACAATGAGCAGTTCTTC. The full variable domain, with the rest looked up from reference TRBV7-3 and TRBJ2-1, is GAGVSQTPSNKVTEKGKYVELRCDPISGHTALYWYRQSLGQGPEFLIYFQGTGAADDSGLPNDRFFAVRPEGSVSTLKIQRTERGDSAVYLCASSLWASGSSYNEQFFGPGTRLTVL.

V gene TRBV7-6 combines with J gene TRBJ2-3; 11 nucleotides align to TRBD2. CDR3 size: 16 residues. V shed 0 bases, J shed 4 bases, and the junction held 3 bases outside the gene matches. Looked up from germline, CDR1 is SGHVS and CDR2 is FNYEAQ. The CDR3 DNA reads TGTGCCAGCAGCTTAGCAGTAGCGGGGGGGCCAGATACGCAGTATTTT. As protein: CASSLAVAGGPDTQYF.

The V and J genes are TRBV3-1 (or the pseudogene TRBV3-2) and TRBJ1-1, with D perhaps TRBD1 (5 bases). Germline lookup yields CDR1 LGHDT and CDR2 YNNKEL (reference sequence). V gave up 0 bases and J gave up 11 bases, with 13 bases separating them. The CDR3 contains 13 residues. The CDR3 is CASSQEAWGSAFF. Written as DNA, the CDR3 is TGTGCCAGCAGCCAAGAAGCGTGGGGCTCGGCTTTCTTT.

The chain recombines TRBV9 with TRBJ1-2; a possible D gene is TRBD1 (6 bases). CDR1 and CDR2 (germline): SGDLS, YYNGEE. This CDR3 has 15 residues. V was shortened by 1 base and J by 6 bases, with 16 bases between the two germline ends. DNA for the CDR3: TGTGCCAGCAGCGTAACCTCGACAGGTAGCGATGGCTACACCTTC. It translates to CASSVTSTGSDGYTF.